This T cell receptor (beta chain) was sequenced in a study of molecular identifiers for immune sequencing clone quantification. Naive CD8 T cells were sorted, and the gate applied was CD8+CD4-CCR7+CD45RA+. TCRdb re-called the PCR reads with MiXCR, one entry per CDR3 protein. The sample holds approximately 670,000 distinct CDR3 sequences, 20% seen once. The CDR3 runs 15 residues. Germline CDR1 is SGHNT and CDR2 is YENEEA. V was clipped by 5 bases and J by 6 bases, with 20 bases between them. This clonotype was seen more than once but under ten times. The sequence was obtained from a human donor in good health. Some libraries in this study had Jurkat cell RNA spiked in. V gene TRBV11-3 combines with J gene TRBJ2-7; either TRBD1 or TRBD2 may fit D (6 bases each). The specimen was naive CD8+ T cells from blood, with Jurkat cell RNA spiked in. This sample's subset: FACS-sorted CD8+CD4-CCR7+CD45RA+ naive T cells. This chain's CDR3 is CASSPQSDGGLEQYF. For the CDR3, the DNA is TGTGCCAGCAGCCCGCAGTCCGACGGGGGCCTCGAGCAGTACTTC.